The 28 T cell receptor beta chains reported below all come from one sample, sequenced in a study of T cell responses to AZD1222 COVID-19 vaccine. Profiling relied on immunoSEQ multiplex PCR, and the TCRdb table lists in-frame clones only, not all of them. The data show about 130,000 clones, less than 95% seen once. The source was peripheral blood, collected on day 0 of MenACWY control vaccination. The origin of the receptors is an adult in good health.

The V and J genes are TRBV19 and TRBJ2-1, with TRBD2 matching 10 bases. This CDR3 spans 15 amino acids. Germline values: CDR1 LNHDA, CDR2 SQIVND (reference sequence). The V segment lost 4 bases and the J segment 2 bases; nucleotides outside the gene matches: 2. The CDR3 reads CASSTLAGAYNEQFF. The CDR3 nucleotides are TGTGCCAGTAGTACCCTAGCGGGGGCCTACAATGAGCAGTTCTTC.

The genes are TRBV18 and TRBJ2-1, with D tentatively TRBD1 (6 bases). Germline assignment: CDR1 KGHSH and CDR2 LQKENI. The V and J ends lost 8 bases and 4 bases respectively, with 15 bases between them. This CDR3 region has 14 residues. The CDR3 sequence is CASAQKGVYNEQFF. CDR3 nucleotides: TGTGCCAGCGCCCAAAAGGGGGTATACAATGAGCAGTTCTTC.

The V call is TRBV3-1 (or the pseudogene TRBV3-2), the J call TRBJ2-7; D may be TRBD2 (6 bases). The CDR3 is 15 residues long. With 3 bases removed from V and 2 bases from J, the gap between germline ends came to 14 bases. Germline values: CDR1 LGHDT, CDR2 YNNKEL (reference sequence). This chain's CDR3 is CASSHRASATYEQYF. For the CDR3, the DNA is TGTGCCAGCAGCCACCGGGCTAGCGCAACCTACGAGCAGTACTTC.

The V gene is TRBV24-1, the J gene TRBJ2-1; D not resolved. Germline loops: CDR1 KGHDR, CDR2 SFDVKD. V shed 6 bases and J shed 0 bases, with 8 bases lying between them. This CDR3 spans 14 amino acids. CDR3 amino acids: CATSSRSSYNEQFF. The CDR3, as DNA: TGTGCCACCAGTAGTAGGAGCTCCTACAATGAGCAGTTCTTC.

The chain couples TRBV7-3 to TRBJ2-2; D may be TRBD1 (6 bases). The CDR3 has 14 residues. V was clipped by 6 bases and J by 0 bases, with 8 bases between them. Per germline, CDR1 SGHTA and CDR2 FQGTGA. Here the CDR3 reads CASSWTANTGELFF. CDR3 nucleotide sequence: TGTGCCAGCAGTTGGACAGCGAACACCGGGGAGCTGTTTTTT.

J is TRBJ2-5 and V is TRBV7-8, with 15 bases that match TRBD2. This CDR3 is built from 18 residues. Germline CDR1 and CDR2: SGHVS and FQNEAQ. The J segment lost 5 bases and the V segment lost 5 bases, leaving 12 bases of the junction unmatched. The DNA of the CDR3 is TGTGCCAGCAGCACGGGACTAGCGGGAGGAAAGACAAGGGAGACCCAGTACTTC. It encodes CASSTGLAGGKTRETQYF.

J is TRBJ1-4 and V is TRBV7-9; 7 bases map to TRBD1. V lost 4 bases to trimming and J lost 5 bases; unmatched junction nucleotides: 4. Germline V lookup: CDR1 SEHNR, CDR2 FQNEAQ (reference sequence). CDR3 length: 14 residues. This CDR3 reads CASSSGQLNEKLFF. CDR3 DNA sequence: TGTGCCAGCAGCTCGGGACAGCTAAATGAAAAACTGTTTTTT.

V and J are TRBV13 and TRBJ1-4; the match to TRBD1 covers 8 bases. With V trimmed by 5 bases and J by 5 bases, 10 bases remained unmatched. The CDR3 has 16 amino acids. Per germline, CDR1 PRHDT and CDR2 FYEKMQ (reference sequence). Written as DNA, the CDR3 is TGTGCCAGCAGCCCGCCCTGGACAGGGAGAAATGAAAAACTGTTTTTT. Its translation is CASSPPWTGRNEKLFF.

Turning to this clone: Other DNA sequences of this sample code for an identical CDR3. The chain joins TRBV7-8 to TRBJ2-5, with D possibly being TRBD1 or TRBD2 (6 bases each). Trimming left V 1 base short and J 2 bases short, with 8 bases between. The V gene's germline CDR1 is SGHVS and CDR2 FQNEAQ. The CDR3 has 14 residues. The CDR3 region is CASSLGGGQETQYF. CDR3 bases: TGTGCCAGCAGCTTAGGAGGGGGGCAAGAGACCCAGTACTTC.

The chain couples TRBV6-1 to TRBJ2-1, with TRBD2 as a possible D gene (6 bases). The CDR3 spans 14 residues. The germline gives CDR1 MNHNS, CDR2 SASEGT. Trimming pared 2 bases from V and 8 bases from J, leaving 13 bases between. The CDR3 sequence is CASSEYGGGYEQFF. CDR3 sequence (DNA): TGTGCCAGCAGTGAATATGGGGGAGGCTATGAGCAGTTCTTC.

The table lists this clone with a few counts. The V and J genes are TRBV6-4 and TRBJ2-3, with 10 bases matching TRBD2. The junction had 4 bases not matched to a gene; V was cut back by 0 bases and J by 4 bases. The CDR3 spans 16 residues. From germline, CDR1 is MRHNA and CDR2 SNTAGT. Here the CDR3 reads CASSDSASGSADTQYF. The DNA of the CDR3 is TGTGCCAGCAGTGACTCGGCTAGCGGGAGTGCAGATACGCAGTATTTT.

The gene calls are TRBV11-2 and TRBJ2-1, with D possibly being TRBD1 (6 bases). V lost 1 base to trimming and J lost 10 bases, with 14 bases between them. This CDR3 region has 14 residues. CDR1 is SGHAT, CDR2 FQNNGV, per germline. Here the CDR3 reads CASSLAASGTEQFF. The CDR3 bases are TGTGCCAGCAGCTTAGCAGCCTCCGGGACAGAGCAGTTCTTC.

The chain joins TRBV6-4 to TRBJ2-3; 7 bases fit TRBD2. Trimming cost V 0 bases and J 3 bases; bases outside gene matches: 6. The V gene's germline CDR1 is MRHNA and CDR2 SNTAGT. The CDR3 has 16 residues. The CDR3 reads CASSDSASGATDTQYF. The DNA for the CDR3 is TGTGCCAGCAGTGACTCGGCTAGCGGTGCAACAGATACGCAGTATTTT.

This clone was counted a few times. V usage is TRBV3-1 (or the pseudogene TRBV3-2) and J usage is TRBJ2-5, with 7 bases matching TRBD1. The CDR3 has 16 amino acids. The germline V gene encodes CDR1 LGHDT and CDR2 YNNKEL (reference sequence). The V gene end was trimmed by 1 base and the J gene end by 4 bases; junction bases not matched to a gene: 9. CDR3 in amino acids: CASSQVLGTEGETQYF. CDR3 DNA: TGTGCCAGCAGCCAAGTTTTGGGGACAGAGGGAGAGACCCAGTACTTC.

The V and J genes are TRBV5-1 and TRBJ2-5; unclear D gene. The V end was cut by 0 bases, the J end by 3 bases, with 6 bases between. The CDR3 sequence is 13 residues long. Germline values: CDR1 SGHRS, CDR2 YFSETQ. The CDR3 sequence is CASSLGVEETQYF. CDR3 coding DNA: TGCGCCAGCAGCTTGGGAGTAGAAGAGACCCAGTACTTC.

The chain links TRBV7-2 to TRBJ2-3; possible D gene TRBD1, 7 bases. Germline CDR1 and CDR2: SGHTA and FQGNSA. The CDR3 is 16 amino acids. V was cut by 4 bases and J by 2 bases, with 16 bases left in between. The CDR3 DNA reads TGTGCCAGCAGCTCCCGACAGGGAGGACCCACAGATACGCAGTATTTT. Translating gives CASSSRQGGPTDTQYF.

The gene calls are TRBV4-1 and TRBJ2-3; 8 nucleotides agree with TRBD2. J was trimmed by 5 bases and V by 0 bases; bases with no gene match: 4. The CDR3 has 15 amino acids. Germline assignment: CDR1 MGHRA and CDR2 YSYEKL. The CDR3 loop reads CASSQEGAGGDTQYF. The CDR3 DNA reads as TGCGCCAGCAGCCAAGAGGGTGCGGGGGGAGATACGCAGTATTTT.

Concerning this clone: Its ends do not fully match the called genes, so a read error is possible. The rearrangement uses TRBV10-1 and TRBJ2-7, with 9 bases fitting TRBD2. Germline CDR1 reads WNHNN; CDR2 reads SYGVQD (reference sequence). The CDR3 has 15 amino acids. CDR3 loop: CATSELAGEPDEQYF. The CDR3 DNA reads TGCGCCACCAGTGAATTAGCGGGGGAGCCCGACGAGCAGTACTTC.

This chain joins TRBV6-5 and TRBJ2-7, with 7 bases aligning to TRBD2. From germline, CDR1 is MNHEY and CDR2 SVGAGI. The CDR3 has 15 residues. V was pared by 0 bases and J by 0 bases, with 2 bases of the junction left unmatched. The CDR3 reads CASSYSGGSSYEQYF. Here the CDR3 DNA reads TGTGCCAGCAGTTACTCGGGCGGGAGCTCCTACGAGCAGTACTTC.

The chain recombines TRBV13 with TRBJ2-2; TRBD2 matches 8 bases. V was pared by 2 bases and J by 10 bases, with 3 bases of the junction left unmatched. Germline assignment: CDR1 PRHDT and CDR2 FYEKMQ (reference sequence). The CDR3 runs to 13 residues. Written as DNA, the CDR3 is TGTGCCAGCAGCTTATCGCGGGAGGTGGAGCTGTTTTTT. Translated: CASSLSREVELFF.

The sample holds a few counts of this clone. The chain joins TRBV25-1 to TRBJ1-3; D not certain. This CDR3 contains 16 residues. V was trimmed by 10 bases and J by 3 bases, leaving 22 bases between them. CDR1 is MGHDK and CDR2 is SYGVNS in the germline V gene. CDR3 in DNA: TGTGCCACCCTAGGGAGGTCGGAAGGCTATGGAAACACCATATATTTT. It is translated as CATLGRSEGYGNTIYF.

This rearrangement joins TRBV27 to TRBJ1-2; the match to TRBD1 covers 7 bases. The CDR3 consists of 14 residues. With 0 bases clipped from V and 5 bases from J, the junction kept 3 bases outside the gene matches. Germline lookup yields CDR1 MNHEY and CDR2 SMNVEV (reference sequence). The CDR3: CASSLSSGQYGYTF. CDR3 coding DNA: TGTGCCAGCAGTTTATCTTCGGGACAGTATGGCTACACCTTC.

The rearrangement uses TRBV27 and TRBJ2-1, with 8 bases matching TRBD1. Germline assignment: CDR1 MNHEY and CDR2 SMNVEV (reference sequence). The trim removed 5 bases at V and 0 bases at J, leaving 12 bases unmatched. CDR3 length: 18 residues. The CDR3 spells CASSTLKTGVSSYNEQFF. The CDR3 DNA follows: TGTGCCAGCAGTACTCTAAAGACAGGGGTGAGCTCCTACAATGAGCAGTTCTTC.

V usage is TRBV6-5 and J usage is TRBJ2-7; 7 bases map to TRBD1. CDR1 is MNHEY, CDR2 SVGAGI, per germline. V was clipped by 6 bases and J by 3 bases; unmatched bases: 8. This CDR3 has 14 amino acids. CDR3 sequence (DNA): TGTGCCAGCAGGGTCGACAGGGCAGTCTACGAGCAGTACTTC. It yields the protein CASRVDRAVYEQYF.

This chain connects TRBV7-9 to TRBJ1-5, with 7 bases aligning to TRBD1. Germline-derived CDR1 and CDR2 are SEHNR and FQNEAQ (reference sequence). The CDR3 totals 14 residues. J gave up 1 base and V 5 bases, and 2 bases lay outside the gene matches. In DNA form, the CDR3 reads TGTGCCAGCAGCCACAGGGGAAGCAATCAGCCCCAGCATTTT. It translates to CASSHRGSNQPQHF.

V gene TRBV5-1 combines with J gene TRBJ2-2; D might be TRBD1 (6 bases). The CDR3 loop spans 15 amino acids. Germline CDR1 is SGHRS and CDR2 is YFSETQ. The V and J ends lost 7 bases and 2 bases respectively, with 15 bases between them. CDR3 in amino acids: CASGPGDKNTGELFF. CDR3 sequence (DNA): TGCGCCAGCGGACCCGGGGACAAAAACACCGGGGAGCTGTTTTTT.

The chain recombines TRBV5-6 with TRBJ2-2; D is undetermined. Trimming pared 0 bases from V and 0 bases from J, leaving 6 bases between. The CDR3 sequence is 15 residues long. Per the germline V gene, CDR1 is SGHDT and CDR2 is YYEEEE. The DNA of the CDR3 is TGTGCCAGCAGCTTGGTACTATCGAACACCGGGGAGCTGTTTTTT. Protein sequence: CASSLVLSNTGELFF.

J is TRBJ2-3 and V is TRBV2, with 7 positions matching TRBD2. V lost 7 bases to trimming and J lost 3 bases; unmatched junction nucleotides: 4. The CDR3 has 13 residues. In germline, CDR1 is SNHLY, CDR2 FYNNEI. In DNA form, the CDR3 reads TGTGCCAGCATCGCCGGGAGGACAGATACGCAGTATTTT. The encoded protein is CASIAGRTDTQYF.